This T cell receptor beta chain is from a study of beta chain features in type 1 diabetes. General study findings and limits: Reduced insertions and increased deletions marked VDJ junctions in type 1 diabetes patients. Using cDNA template may skew counts toward highly expressing activated cells.

Trimming took 1 base from V and 4 from J; bases not matched to a gene: 7. Germline CDR1 is SGDLS and CDR2 is YYNGEE. CDR3 size: 17 residues. Expressed TCRB transcripts got sequenced, as all isolated RNA was reverse transcribed. The repertoire was sequenced with immunoSEQ multiplex PCR; TCRdb's copy has only in-frame clones and lacks some. The sample has a few hundred thousand clones; less than 15% are singletons. With regard to this clone: The antigen remains undetermined.

Sequencing was carried out using naive CD4+ T cells from blood. The genes are TRBV9 and TRBJ2-1, with 11 bases that match TRBD2. This TCR derives from a young woman in good health. The CDR3 nucleotides are TGTGCCAGCAGCGTAAAAGGTGGGACTAGCGGTTACAATGAGCAGTTCTTC. As protein: CASSVKGGTSGYNEQFF.